The rows below give T cell receptor beta chains drawn from one sample of a study of cytomegalovirus exposure and HLA in healthy donors. Some clones are missing from TCRdb's copy, which holds only in-frame ones; the method was immunoSEQ multiplex PCR. The sample lists around 150,000 clones, just under 85% occurring once. Sequenced: PBMCs. The receptors were gathered from a middle-aged man in good health and CMV-seropositive. Both conserved end residues are part of each CDR3. A D gene is named only where the DNA matches it firmly. Only part of the rows carry a size: once, few, many, or a class if the clone is expanded.

clone size,V gene,J gene,D gene,CDR3 protein,CDR3 DNA
-,TRBV9,TRBJ1-2,-,CASSVGGGSNYGYTF,TGTGCCAGCAGCGTAGGGGGAGGGAGTAACTATGGCTACACCTTC
-,TRBV7-2,TRBJ1-4,TRBD1,CASSVTGGPSEKLFF,TGTGCCAGCAGCGTGACAGGGGGCCCTAGTGAAAAACTGTTTTTT
-,TRBV7-7,TRBJ1-5,TRBD1,CASRTSRGTGHQPQHF,TGTGCCAGCAGAACATCGAGGGGGACAGGGCATCAGCCCCAGCATTTT
-,TRBV10-3,TRBJ1-5,TRBD1,CAISEEGTGRDQPQHF,TGTGCCATCAGTGAGGAAGGGACAGGGAGAGATCAGCCCCAGCATTTT
once,TRBV7-9,TRBJ1-2,-,CASSQDRNYGYTF,TGTGCCAGCAGCCAGGACAGAAACTATGGCTACACCTTC
-,TRBV7-5,TRBJ2-5,-,CARSQGGPTGGRETQYF,TGTGCCAGAAGCCAGGGGGGTCCAACAGGGGGCCGAGAGACCCAGTACTTC
few,TRBV14,TRBJ2-7,-,CASSQRLPPYEQYF,TGTGCCAGCAGCCAAAGACTACCTCCCTACGAGCAGTACTTC
-,TRBV19,TRBJ1-4,-,CASSIGSIQIEKLFF,TGTGCCAGTAGTATCGGGTCAATCCAAATCGAAAAACTGTTTTTT
-,TRBV7-7,TRBJ2-1,TRBD2,CASSLGLAAYNEQFF,TGTGCTAGCAGCTTAGGACTAGCAGCTTACAATGAGCAGTTCTTC
-,TRBV5-4,TRBJ2-1,-,CASSLVSNNEQFF,TGTGCCAGCAGCTTGGTTAGTAACAATGAGCAGTTCTTC
-,TRBV30,TRBJ2-2,-,CASTPLGRGRNTGELFF,TGTGCCTCAACGCCTCTGGGCAGGGGAAGGAACACCGGGGAGCTGTTTTTT
-,TRBV7-2,TRBJ1-2,TRBD1,CASSQGGTGGAERNGYTF,TGTGCCAGCAGCCAAGGGGGGACAGGGGGCGCGGAAAGGAATGGCTACACCTTC
-,TRBV30,TRBJ2-2,TRBD1,CACENRGLTGELFF,TGTGCCTGCGAAAACAGGGGTTTGACCGGGGAGCTGTTTTTT
-,TRBV30,TRBJ1-3,TRBD1,CAWDRGSGNTIYF,TGTGCCTGGGACAGGGGCTCTGGAAACACCATATATTTT
-,TRBV10-3,TRBJ1-2,TRBD1,CAISEGTAHYGYTF,TGTGCCATCAGTGAGGGGACAGCACACTATGGCTACACCTTC
few,TRBV14,TRBJ2-5,TRBD2,CASSQVIAGEEETQYF,TGTGCCAGCAGCCAAGTGATAGCGGGGGAAGAAGAGACCCAGTACTTC
-,TRBV28,TRBJ1-2,-,CASSLRSRVDGYTF,TGTGCCAGCAGTTTACGAAGCAGGGTGGATGGCTACACCTTC
-,TRBV30,TRBJ2-5,TRBD1,CAWSGVHPTGDRTEETQYF,TGTGCCTGGAGTGGAGTGCACCCGACGGGGGACAGGACTGAGGAGACCCAGTACTTC
-,TRBV18,TRBJ1-1,TRBD1,CASFPRDRNTEAFF,TGTGCCAGCTTCCCTCGGGACAGAAACACTGAAGCTTTCTTT
-,TRBV13,TRBJ2-2,-,CASSLNSGPNTGELFF,TGTGCCAGCAGCTTGAACTCTGGGCCGAACACCGGGGAGCTGTTTTTT
-,TRBV27,TRBJ1-5,TRBD1,CASSFGGGRGQPQHF,TGTGCCAGCAGTTTCGGAGGGGGCAGGGGTCAGCCCCAGCATTTT
-,TRBV4-3,TRBJ2-3,-,CASSLGSGDTQYF,TGCGCCAGCAGCCTCGGGTCTGGAGATACGCAGTATTTT
-,TRBV7-7,TRBJ2-7,TRBD1,CASSFRQGISYEQYF,TGTGCTAGCAGCTTCCGACAGGGGATATCATACGAGCAGTACTTC
-,TRBV18,TRBJ1-4,-,CASSSQGGANEKLFF,TGTGCCAGCTCATCACAGGGAGGCGCGAATGAAAAACTGTTTTTT
-,TRBV27,TRBJ2-4,TRBD2,CASSLRGFRASGRPLAKNIQYF,TGTGCCAGCAGTTTACGGGGTTTTAGGGCTAGCGGAAGACCCCTAGCCAAAAACATTCAGTACTTC
-,TRBV19,TRBJ1-5,TRBD1,CASSRGQNSNQPQHF,TGTGCCAGTAGTAGGGGACAGAATAGCAATCAGCCCCAGCATTTT